This TCR beta chain emerged from a study of blood T cells in healthy people across ages (dated by TCRdb to the mid-2010s). Describing the broader study: In model experiments, template switching captured roughly one uniquely barcoded TCR beta cDNA molecule for every two T cells. The donors were divided into four age groups: young (average around 16 years), middle-aged (approximately 39), aged (under 70) and long-lived (nearly 85). To avoid experimental bias, donors of different ages were randomly spread across the sequencing lanes. Two additional independent replicas of 1 million unique cDNA reads from the same blood draw were analyzed for two donors (one aged 18 to 30 and one aged 80 or older). To track age-related changes in TCR beta repertoire diversity, the study relied on deep sequencing normalized with unique cDNA molecular identifiers.

There are many counts of this clonotype. No cognate antigen has been identified for it. There are no base qualities to consult, and no much larger clone falls within one base. The 35 to 40 donors, aged 6 to 90 years, were systemically healthy Caucasian individuals from Russia. Each donor gave 8 to 10 milliliters of peripheral blood, drawn into EDTA-treated Vacutainer tubes. Ficoll-Paque density-gradient centrifugation was used to isolate PBMCs, with at least 7 million per sample. Trizol reagent was used to extract total RNA from PBMCs, with at least 5.5 micrograms per sample. The percentages of naive CD45RAhigh/CD27high T cells were determined by flow cytometry on a PBMC aliquot from every donor. The CDR3, cysteine through phenylalanine, is 14 amino acids long. The kept DNA is CDR3 alone, 42 bases in frame from the first base. Trimmed from V: 4 bases; trimmed from J: 6 bases; junction bases lacking a gene match: 10. For CDR1 and CDR2, the germline V gene lists SQVTM and ANQGSEA.

Here is what the overall study found, with its caveats: Because profiling used bulk unsorted PBMCs, naive and antigen-experienced compartments could not be compared conclusively. The percentage of naive T cells measured by flow cytometry correlated strongly with observed TCR beta diversity. The long-lived group showed more naive CD4+ T cells, fewer expanded clones and increased TCR diversity than the aged group, suggesting age selection. Donor CMV infection status was unknown, potentially confounding age-related changes in expanded clonotypes. As age increased, observed TCR beta diversity per million T cells dropped in a roughly linear way, and a significant reduction was already evident by age 40. Estimates of total diversity based on one million sequenced T cells were considered lower bounds and underestimates.

The method was 5' RACE. For sequencing, an Illumina HiSeq 2500 was employed. The second PCR ran for about 7 to 11 cycles and used a J-beta primer mix along with a sample-barcoded 5' primer. Each TCR beta cDNA molecule received a unique molecular identifier from a template-switch 5' adaptor carrying 12 random nucleotides. Each sample yielded at least 3 million CDR3-containing paired-end reads. The Mint cDNA synthesis kit, primed by a TRBC-specific oligonucleotide, was used to synthesize first-strand cDNA from all RNA. Following uracil-DNA glycosylase treatment, a first 18-cycle PCR with universal primers M1SS and BC2_uni_R was performed on all cDNA. The source study handled its data this way. Normalization of each sample was performed by random selection of 1 million high-quality reads, each carrying a distinct molecular identifier. Instead of being binned into consensus sequences, reads with shared molecular identifiers were discarded. MiTCR, with a Q25 quality threshold and the strictest error-elimination algorithm, was used for CDR3 identification, clonotype clustering and error correction. A nonparametric unseen species model with Euler transformation was used to estimate a lower bound on total TCR beta diversity. The public reads were reprocessed in TCRdb via fastp at Q25 and MiXCR, keeping in-frame beta chains. CDR3 protein duplicates are merged, each entry listing the most common genes and DNA. Clone size and V and J calls follow TCRdb, not the original study. A total of roughly 930,000 distinct CDR3 sequences appear in this sample, 48% of them only once. 10% to 15% of the sample belongs to the ten largest clones.

The receptor was isolated from a man between 25 and 39 years old in good health. Specimen: blood. This chain is built from TRBV29-1 and TRBJ2-7, and 9 junction bases match TRBD2. The CDR3 has the sequence CSVAAGGGASEQYF. The DNA reads TGCAGCGTTGCGGCCGGCGGGGGGGCCTCCGAGCAGTACTTC.